This T cell receptor (beta chain) was sequenced in a study of blood T cell repertoires in COVID-19. In the study overall: Acute-phase and convalescent COVID-19 samples originated in the United States, Italy and Spain.

Germline-derived CDR1 and CDR2 are SGHDN and FVKESK. This CDR3 has 13 residues. Trimming removed 0 bases from V and 7 bases from J, with 10 bases in between. In the original workflow: Cell counts per sample came from amplifying reference gene primers. Sequencing used immunoSEQ multiplex PCR; TCRdb keeps in-frame clones, though not all of them. V, J and clone size were drawn from that table, and D and trimming were deduced from the DNA. The data hold roughly 350,000 clones, with 87% observed a single time. Sequenced input: peripheral blood. The rearrangement joins TRBV14 to TRBJ2-7; possibly TRBD1 for D (6 bases). This receptor was obtained from a woman between 45 and 60 years old with COVID-19, enrolled during active disease. The CDR3 DNA is TGTGCCAGCAGCCAAGATGTAACAGGGGAGCAGTACTTC. Residues: CASSQDVTGEQYF.